The entry that follows covers one T cell receptor beta chain sequence. The sample is drawn from a study of cytomegalovirus exposure and HLA in healthy donors. 13 Jbeta primers and 60 Vbeta primers were used for the PCR. Assay used: immunoSEQ multiplex PCR; TCRdb lists only in-frame clones, some missing. The repertoire holds about 97,000 clones, with about four fifths as singletons. Each of the donors was a healthy bone marrow donor. This sequence originates from a man between 40 and 49 years old in good health and CMV-seropositive. The sequenced material came from PBMCs.

CDR3 DNA sequence: TGTGCCAGCAGCTTGGGGCCGGGACAGAAGAACACTGAAGCTTTCTTT. Translated, it gives CASSLGPGQKNTEAFF. The rearrangement joins TRBV5-4 to TRBJ1-1; TRBD1 agrees at 7 bases. With 0 bases clipped from V and 1 base from J, the junction kept 6 bases outside the gene matches. The V gene's germline CDR1 is SGHNT and CDR2 YYREEE (reference sequence). CDR3 size: 16 residues. The full variable domain, in which reference TRBV5-4 and TRBJ1-1 provide the parts outside the CDR3, is ETGVTQSPTHLIKTRGQQVTLRCSSQSGHNTVSWYQQALGQGPQFIFQYYREEENGRGNFPPRFSGLQFPNYSSELNVNALELDDSALYLCASSLGPGQKNTEAFFGQGTRLTVV.